This T cell receptor beta chain was identified during a study of radiotherapy plus CTLA-4 blockade in lung cancer. Study context: Approximately 18% of patients responded objectively, and around 32% achieved disease control. The study's findings and limits: Tumor-derived TCR clones expanded in blood after radiotherapy plus ipilimumab. Best predicting response, reportedly, were early blood T cell clone dynamics, with interferon-beta.

Each patient with chemo-refractory metastatic non-small-cell lung cancer was treated with focal radiation plus CTLA-4 blockade using ipilimumab. Here immunoSEQ multiplex PCR was the method, and the copy in TCRdb shows in-frame clones only, minus some. The sample lists some 96,000 clones; around 90% were seen once. Germline V CDR1 and CDR2: LNHDA, SQIVND (reference sequence). V lost 6 bases, J lost 0 bases, and 18 bases lay in between. This CDR3 contains 16 residues. On this clone: The antigen is unknown.

The rearrangement joins TRBV19 to TRBJ2-7; maybe TRBD2 (5 bases). Source: peripheral blood, taken from a patient treated with radiotherapy plus ipilimumab. The source is a human donor with non-small cell lung cancer that progressed on radiotherapy plus ipilimumab. The CDR3 protein is CASSSKTRDYSYEQYF. The CDR3 coding sequence is TGTGCCAGTAGCTCTAAGACACGGGATTACTCCTACGAGCAGTACTTC.